The 32 T cell receptor beta chains reported below all come from one sample, sequenced in a study of regulatory T cells in long-lasting Graves disease. Time point defined: persistent/refractory GD, antithyroid drugs over 5 years with positive TRAb. Scientists built the TCR library using RNA that was extracted from PBMCs. Arm-PCR of CDR3 regions and iRepertoire HTBI primers were used to build TCR beta libraries. TCRdb ran MiXCR on the multiplex PCR reads and lists one entry per CDR3 protein. The sample has roughly 400,000 distinct CDR3 sequences, roughly 23% seen once. Sequenced here: peripheral blood mononuclear cells (PBMCs), sampled when the disease was refractory, from a patient treated with antithyroid drugs. These receptors were taken from a female donor with Graves disease.

A few counts support this clonotype. The V and J genes are TRBV28 and TRBJ2-1; the D gene is possibly TRBD2 (6 bases). CDR1 is MDHEN, CDR2 SYDVKM, per germline. The CDR3 sequence is 14 residues long. V was cut by 11 bases and J by 8 bases, with 22 bases left in between. Here the CDR3 reads CASGNRETFYEQFF. The CDR3 region has the DNA TGTGCCTCGGGCAATCGGGAGACTTTCTATGAGCAGTTCTTC.

This clonotype was counted between two and nine times. The chain is built from TRBV27 and TRBJ2-6, with D perhaps TRBD2 (5 bases). Per the germline V gene, CDR1 is MNHEY and CDR2 is SMNVEV (reference sequence). The CDR3 covers 17 residues. V lost 2 bases to trimming and J lost 10 bases, with 21 bases between them. The CDR3 reads CASSLAATGFRRNVLTF. DNA for the CDR3: TGTGCCAGCAGTTTAGCGGCGACCGGCTTCCGGAGGAACGTCCTGACTTTC. Variable domain in full (rest from reference TRBV27 and TRBJ2-6): EAQVTQNPRYLITVTGKKLTVTCSQNMNHEYMSWYRQDPGLGLRQIYYSMNVEVTDKGDVPEGYKVSRKEKRNFPLILESPSPNQTSLYFCASSLAATGFRRNVLTFGAGSRLTVL.

This clonotype was counted at least ten times. The V and J genes are TRBV6-4 and TRBJ2-2; TRBD1 aligns across 8 bases. CDR1 is MRHNA, CDR2 SNTAGT, per germline. The length of the CDR3 is 16 residues. The V and J ends lost 4 bases and 1 base, in that order; junction bases with no gene match: 5. This chain's CDR3 is CASSGTGPENTGELFF. For the CDR3, the DNA is TGTGCCAGCAGTGGGACAGGGCCAGAGAACACCGGGGAGCTGTTTTTT.

This clonotype appeared many times. This chain links TRBV7-9 with TRBJ1-5; D not resolved. The CDR3 runs to 16 residues. V was pared by 5 bases and J by 6 bases, with 20 bases between. Germline V gene data show CDR1 as SEHNR and CDR2 as FQNEAQ (reference sequence). The CDR3 protein is CASSPDGIVNLQPQHF. The DNA for the CDR3 is TGTGCCAGCAGCCCGGACGGCATCGTAAATCTTCAGCCCCAGCATTTT.

This clonotype has at least ten counts. The V gene is TRBV5-8, the J gene TRBJ1-2, with a possible D match to TRBD1 (6 bases). The CDR3 contains 16 residues. Germline V gives CDR1 SGHTS, CDR2 YDEGEE. Trimming took 0 bases from V and 7 from J, leaving 19 bases between them. The CDR3 DNA follows: TGTGCCAGCAGCTTGGACAGGGTCCGGGGGGCCTCTGGCTACACCTTC. Amino acid sequence: CASSLDRVRGASGYTF.

The sample holds many counts of this clonotype. The chain links TRBV7-9 to TRBJ2-5; D might be TRBD1 (6 bases). V was clipped by 5 bases and J by 5 bases, with 21 bases between them. This CDR3 is 16 amino acids long. Germline V gene sequence: CDR1 SEHNR, CDR2 FQNEAQ (reference sequence). CDR3 amino acids: CASSLPRAAGEETQYF. For the CDR3, the DNA is TGTGCCAGCAGCCTCCCACGCGCCGCAGGGGAGGAGACCCAGTACTTC.

This clonotype was recorded many times. J is TRBJ2-7 and V is TRBV2, with 7 bases aligning to TRBD1. V trimming: 5 bases; J trimming: 2 bases; junction bases outside the gene matches: 6. The CDR3 runs to 14 residues. The germline V gene has CDR1 SNHLY and CDR2 FYNNEI. The CDR3 is CASSSTGNAYEQYF. The CDR3 DNA is TGTGCCAGCAGTTCGACAGGGAACGCCTACGAGCAGTACTTC.

This chain joins TRBV7-9 and TRBJ2-1; D is unclear. The CDR3 runs 17 residues. Deletions cut 6 bases from V and 2 bases from J, with 20 bases between. Germline CDR1 SEHNR, CDR2 FQNEAQ (reference sequence). The CDR3 sequence: CASSSAGYGKPYNEQFF. CDR3 in DNA: TGTGCCAGCAGTTCGGCCGGTTACGGTAAACCCTACAATGAGCAGTTCTTC.

This chain connects TRBV10-3 to TRBJ2-7; D possibly corresponds to TRBD2 (6 bases). CDR3 size: 14 residues. The germline V and J ends were trimmed by 4 bases and 6 bases, with 16 bases remaining between them. Germline CDR1 and CDR2: ENHRY and SYGVKD. The CDR3 loop reads CAISGVAEGLEQYF. The CDR3 DNA reads TGTGCCATCAGTGGGGTAGCGGAGGGGCTCGAGCAGTACTTC.

In its sample, this clonotype was seen many times. This chain connects TRBV28 to TRBJ2-5, with unresolved D. Germline V CDR1 and CDR2: MDHEN, SYDVKM. V dropped 2 bases and J dropped 0 bases, with 10 bases sitting between them. The CDR3 is made up of 15 amino acids. The CDR3 loop reads CASSLAPWYQETQYF. The CDR3 nucleotides read TGTGCCAGCAGTTTAGCGCCCTGGTACCAAGAGACCCAGTACTTC.

This clonotype was found a few times. The chain recombines TRBV11-2 with TRBJ1-5; TRBD1 aligns across 8 bases. With V trimmed by 5 bases and J by 0 bases, 3 bases remained unmatched. The CDR3 extends over 15 amino acids. From germline, CDR1 is SGHAT and CDR2 FQNNGV. The CDR3, as DNA: TGTGCCAGCAGCCAGACAGGGGATAGCAATCAGCCCCAGCATTTT. It specifies CASSQTGDSNQPQHF.

This clonotype was seen a few times. The chain joins TRBV5-4 to TRBJ1-1; D not certain. V dropped 2 bases and J dropped 6 bases, with 11 bases sitting between them. The CDR3 runs 13 residues. Germline values: CDR1 SGHNT, CDR2 YYREEE (reference sequence). The CDR3 nucleotides are TGTGCCAGCAGCTTAACCGGACCAGCTGAAGCTTTCTTT. This codes for CASSLTGPAEAFF.

This chain joins TRBV11-2 and TRBJ1-3; D might be TRBD1 (6 bases). Germline loops: CDR1 SGHAT, CDR2 FQNNGV. V lost 0 bases and J 2 bases, leaving 8 bases between the germline ends. This CDR3 spans 15 amino acids. The CDR3 DNA sequence: TGTGCCAGCAGCTTAGACGGGGGCGCTGGAAACACCATATATTTT. Residues: CASSLDGGAGNTIYF.

The rearrangement uses TRBV29-1 and TRBJ2-7, with 12 bases fitting TRBD1. V lost 7 bases, J lost 7 bases, and 14 bases stayed unmatched. The CDR3 spans 15 residues. Germline loops: CDR1 SQVTM, CDR2 ANQGSEA. Here the CDR3 reads CSAGGGGQGALEQYF. CDR3 DNA: TGCAGCGCTGGAGGCGGGGGACAGGGGGCGCTTGAGCAGTACTTC.

The sample holds many counts of this clonotype. The rearrangement uses TRBV5-1 and TRBJ1-1; D might be TRBD1 (6 bases). Trimming pared 6 bases from V and 1 base from J, leaving 19 bases between. The CDR3 has 16 amino acids. Germline V lookup: CDR1 SGHRS, CDR2 YFSETQ. The chain's CDR3 is CASNSRGRGRNTEAFF. CDR3 coding DNA: TGCGCCAGCAACTCGCGCGGGAGGGGGAGGAACACTGAAGCTTTCTTT.

The table lists this clonotype with a few counts. The genes are TRBV20-1 and TRBJ1-5, with 9 bases matching TRBD1. CDR3 length: 14 residues. V lost 1 base, J lost 6 bases, and 4 bases stayed unmatched. Germline loops: CDR1 DFQATT, CDR2 SNEGSKA (reference sequence). In DNA, the CDR3 is TGCAGTGCTAGAGTGGGACAGGGCAGTCAGCCCCAGCATTTT. Residues: CSARVGQGSQPQHF.

There are a few counts of this clonotype. The chain has TRBV5-1 and TRBJ1-4; D unresolved. The germline CDR1 and CDR2 sequences are SGHRS and YFSETQ. There are 14 residues in the CDR3. V was pared by 2 bases and J by 8 bases, with 13 bases between. The CDR3 region is CASSFGRVGEKLFF. DNA for the CDR3: TGCGCCAGCAGCTTTGGACGGGTGGGCGAAAAACTGTTTTTT. The full variable domain, completed using reference TRBV5-1 and TRBJ1-4, is KAGVTQTPRYLIKTRGQQVTLSCSPISGHRSVSWYQQTPGQGLQFLFEYFSETQRNKGNFPGRFSGRQFSNSRSEMNVSTLELGDSALYLCASSFGRVGEKLFFGSGTQLSVL.

V gene TRBV30 combines with J gene TRBJ2-2, with TRBD2 as a possible D gene (5 bases). Trimming pared 5 bases from V and 2 bases from J, leaving 15 bases between. Germline V gene data show CDR1 as GTSNPN and CDR2 as SVGIG (reference sequence). The CDR3 covers 15 residues. The CDR3 loop is CAWAQVAGNTGELFF. In DNA, the CDR3 is TGTGCCTGGGCCCAGGTGGCGGGCAACACCGGGGAGCTGTTTTTT.

This clonotype has ten or more counts. V gene TRBV12-3 or TRBV12-4 combines with J gene TRBJ2-7, with TRBD2 identical over 9 bases. CDR3 length: 17 residues. J lost 6 bases, V lost 5 bases, and 17 bases had no gene match. For the CDR3, the DNA is TGTGCCAGCAGTGAGTATGGCGCCGAGACTAGCGGATCCGAGCAGTACTTC. It codes for CASSEYGAETSGSEQYF.

This clonotype has a count of ten or more. V is TRBV18 and J is TRBJ2-5; D might be TRBD1 (5 bases). This CDR3 is built from 12 residues. The V gene lost 4 bases and the J gene lost 3 bases, with 6 bases spanning the gap. Germline values: CDR1 KGHSH, CDR2 LQKENI. CDR3 amino acids: CASSQGKETQYF. CDR3 DNA: TGTGCCAGCTCACAGGGGAAAGAGACCCAGTACTTC.

The chain uses TRBV28 and TRBJ1-6; 10 bases are a match to TRBD1. From germline, CDR1 is MDHEN and CDR2 SYDVKM. The junction had 5 bases not matched to a gene; V was cut back by 6 bases and J by 9 bases. The CDR3 consists of 14 residues. The CDR3 loop is CASSRDRGGSPLHF. In nucleotides, the CDR3 is TGTGCCAGCAGCAGGGACAGGGGTGGTTCACCCCTCCACTTT.

This clonotype came up many times. The rearrangement uses TRBV28 and TRBJ1-4; the match to TRBD1 covers 9 bases. V lost 7 bases and J lost 4; bases outside the gene matches: 7. CDR1 MDHEN and CDR2 SYDVKM come from the germline V gene. The CDR3 runs to 15 residues. The CDR3 coding sequence is TGTGCCAGCAACTACCAGGGACAGGGTAATGAAAAACTGTTTTTT. Translating gives CASNYQGQGNEKLFF.

In its sample, this clonotype was seen a few times. The CDR3 protein is CASSENMNTEAFF. CDR3 bases: TGTGCCAGCAGCGAAAACATGAACACTGAAGCTTTCTTT. The genes are TRBV7-6 and TRBJ1-1; D call uncertain. Germline-derived CDR1 and CDR2 are SGHVS and FNYEAQ. V dropped 5 bases and J dropped 0 bases, with 7 bases sitting between them. There are 13 residues in the CDR3. The full variable domain, completed using reference TRBV7-6 and TRBJ1-1, is GAGVSQSPRYKVTKRGQDVALRCDPISGHVSLYWYRQALGQGPEFLTYFNYEAQQDKSGLPNDRFSAERPEGSISTLTIQRTEQRDSAMYRCASSENMNTEAFFGQGTRLTVV.

The chain joins TRBV6-2 or TRBV6-3 to TRBJ2-3; 9 nucleotides agree with TRBD2. The CDR3 runs to 16 residues. The V gene end was trimmed by 2 bases and the J gene end by 4 bases; junction bases not matched to a gene: 7. The germline V gene has CDR1 MNHEY and CDR2 SVGEGT. The chain's CDR3 is CASSYLSGRGSDTQYF. The CDR3 coding sequence is TGTGCCAGCAGTTACCTTAGCGGGAGAGGGTCAGATACGCAGTATTTT.

This clonotype was detected only a few times. One end of the junction does not line up with germline, which may come from a read error. The genes are TRBV20-1 and TRBJ2-4, with TRBD2 matching over 8 bases. CDR1 and CDR2 (germline): DFQATT, SNEGSKA (reference sequence). CDR3 length: 13 amino acids. DNA of the CDR3: TGCAGTGCTAGACCCCCTTGGACTAGCCAACACTCATTC. It yields the protein CSARPPWTSQHSF.

This clonotype appeared a few times. The chain is built from TRBV20-1 and TRBJ2-1; D is uncertain. Germline CDR1 DFQATT, CDR2 SNEGSKA (reference sequence). The CDR3 sequence is 17 residues long. Trimming cost V 0 bases and J 2 bases, with 17 bases left between them. The CDR3 DNA reads TGCAGTGCTAGAGATCTCTTCGGGTCCGAAGCCTACAATGAGCAGTTCTTC. Translation: CSARDLFGSEAYNEQFF.

This clonotype was seen ten or more times. The chain couples TRBV7-9 to TRBJ2-7; 7 bases fit TRBD1. The CDR3 has 15 residues. V dropped 4 bases and J dropped 2; count of bases not matched to a gene: 8. The V gene's germline CDR1 is SEHNR and CDR2 FQNEAQ (reference sequence). CDR3 sequence reads: CASSSYDGTAYEQYF. The CDR3 bases are TGTGCCAGCAGCTCTTACGACGGGACAGCCTACGAGCAGTACTTC.

This clonotype was counted only a few times. This chain uses TRBV9 with TRBJ2-2; 8 bases agree with TRBD1. The CDR3 extends over 15 amino acids. Germline-derived CDR1 and CDR2 are SGDLS and YYNGEE. The junction had 7 bases not matched to a gene; V was cut back by 5 bases and J by 4 bases. Here the CDR3 DNA reads TGTGCCAGCAGAAGACAGGGGACGAGCACCGGGGAGCTGTTTTTT. This gives the protein CASRRQGTSTGELFF.

The rearrangement joins TRBV19 to TRBJ1-3, with D unclear. The CDR3 has 14 amino acids. V lost 5 bases and J 4 bases, leaving 12 bases between the germline ends. Germline CDR1 LNHDA, CDR2 SQIVND (reference sequence). CDR3 in DNA: TGTGCCAGTAGTCCGGACGGTCGCGGAAACACCATATATTTT. Residues: CASSPDGRGNTIYF.

This clonotype was detected many times. This sequence joins TRBV7-8 and TRBJ2-2; weak D call: TRBD1 (6 bases). The V gene's germline CDR1 is SGHVS and CDR2 FQNEAQ. Trimming removed 3 bases from V and 1 base from J, with 12 bases in between. The CDR3 has 16 amino acids. CDR3 amino acids: CASSFQGRGNTGELFF. The CDR3 DNA follows: TGTGCCAGCAGCTTCCAGGGGCGCGGGAACACCGGGGAGCTGTTTTTT.

This clonotype was recorded once. The chain combines TRBV5-1 with TRBJ2-7, with a tentative D call TRBD2 (6 bases). The CDR3 consists of 15 residues. Germline CDR1 and CDR2: SGHRS and YFSETQ. V shed 4 bases and J shed 2 bases, with 16 bases lying between them. CDR3 sequence (DNA): TGCGCCAGCAGCCGGGGGACCTTGAAGACCTACGAGCAGTACTTC. Amino acids: CASSRGTLKTYEQYF.

This clonotype was counted at least ten times. DNA of the CDR3: TGTGCCAGCAGTGAATTGACAGACGAGCAGTACTTC. Amino acids: CASSELTDEQYF. V and J are TRBV2 and TRBJ2-7, with a weak D call TRBD1 (5 bases). The V gene's germline CDR1 is SNHLY and CDR2 FYNNEI. V lost 2 bases, J lost 5 bases, and 7 bases lay in between. The CDR3 length is 12 residues.